Below are 9 T cell receptor beta chains sequenced from a single sample in a study of blood T cell repertoires in COVID-19. Sequencing was performed with immunoSEQ multiplex PCR; in TCRdb, only in-frame clones are kept and a portion is missing. The sample includes around 300,000 clones, 85% of them seen just once. Specimen: peripheral blood. The receptors were sampled from a human donor in a cohort sampled during active COVID-19.

The chain carries TRBV6-1 and TRBJ1-2; 7 bases align to TRBD1. This CDR3 has 16 amino acids. V trimming: 3 bases; J trimming: 1 base; junction bases outside the gene matches: 8. The germline V gene has CDR1 MNHNS and CDR2 SASEGT. The CDR3 coding sequence is TGTGCCAGCAGTGAGCGATCAGGGGGATATAACTATGGCTACACCTTC. Its protein is CASSERSGGYNYGYTF.

The J gene is TRBJ1-1, the V gene TRBV11-1; 9 positions match TRBD1. J gave up 12 bases and V 2 bases, and 7 bases lay outside the gene matches. Germline CDR1 and CDR2: SGHAT and FQDESV (reference sequence). The CDR3 extends over 13 amino acids. For the CDR3, the DNA is TGTGCCAGCAGCTTACAAGACAGGGGGAGCACTTTCTTT. The encoded protein is CASSLQDRGSTFF.

Here the CDR3 reads CASSGERPNYGYTF. CDR3 sequence (DNA): TGTGCCAGCAGCGGGGAACGACCTAACTATGGCTACACCTTC. The gene calls are TRBV28 and TRBJ1-2; D not certain. Trimming cost V 6 bases and J 0 bases, with 11 bases left between them. The germline gives CDR1 MDHEN, CDR2 SYDVKM. The CDR3 totals 14 residues.

The V gene is TRBV11-3, the J gene TRBJ2-3; 8 bases align to TRBD1. V lost 2 bases to trimming and J lost 1 base; unmatched junction nucleotides: 8. Looked up from germline, CDR1 is SGHNT and CDR2 is YENEEA. The CDR3 consists of 17 residues. The CDR3 spells CASSLKDRARGTDTQYF. The CDR3 region has the DNA TGTGCCAGCAGCTTAAAGGACAGGGCTCGAGGCACAGATACGCAGTATTTT.

The chain recombines TRBV25-1 with TRBJ1-2; possible D gene TRBD1, 5 bases. Germline CDR1 is MGHDK and CDR2 is SYGVNS. Trimming pared 3 bases from V and 9 bases from J, leaving 11 bases between. This CDR3 is built from 12 residues. The CDR3 DNA is TGTGCCAGCAGTGACAGGGATGTAAGCTACACCTTC. Residues: CASSDRDVSYTF.

The rearrangement links TRBV18 to TRBJ1-4; the D gene is possibly TRBD1 (6 bases). The CDR3 contains 15 residues. CDR1 is KGHSH and CDR2 is LQKENI in the germline V gene. Trimming removed 3 bases at V and 3 bases at J, with 11 bases between. CDR3 DNA sequence: TGTGCCAGCTCACCCAGGACAGAGCCTAATGAAAAACTGTTTTTT. This encodes CASSPRTEPNEKLFF.

The chain employs TRBV29-1 and TRBJ1-5; a weak D match, TRBD1 (5 bases). This CDR3 is 15 amino acids long. Germline-derived CDR1 and CDR2 are SQVTM and ANQGSEA. Trimming pared 6 bases from V and 9 bases from J, leaving 24 bases between. The chain's CDR3 is CSVAGQGEVGGPQHF. In nucleotides, the CDR3 is TGCAGCGTGGCCGGACAAGGGGAGGTTGGTGGGCCCCAGCATTTT. The complete variable domain, with remaining parts taken from reference TRBV29-1 and TRBJ1-5, reads SAVISQKPSRDICQRGTSLTIQCQVDSQVTMMFWYRQQPGQSLTLIATANQGSEATYESGFVIDKFPISRPNLTFSTLTVSNMSPEDSSIYLCSVAGQGEVGGPQHFGDGTRLSIL.

The chain employs TRBV5-1 and TRBJ2-2; D is possibly TRBD1 (6 bases). V was shortened by 4 bases and J by 6 bases, with 16 bases between the two germline ends. The CDR3 is 15 residues long. CDR1 and CDR2 (germline): SGHRS, YFSETQ. CDR3 DNA sequence: TGCGCCAGCAGCCTATTACAGGGTTCACCCGGGGAGCTGTTTTTT. Encoded protein: CASSLLQGSPGELFF. Full variable domain (remainder filled in from reference TRBV5-1 and TRBJ2-2): KAGVTQTPRYLIKTRGQQVTLSCSPISGHRSVSWYQQTPGQGLQFLFEYFSETQRNKGNFPGRFSGRQFSNSRSEMNVSTLELGDSALYLCASSLLQGSPGELFFGEGSRLTVL.

This clone has more than one count but fewer than ten. Other DNA variants within this sample encode the same CDR3. This sequence joins TRBV6-1 and TRBJ2-7; weak D call: TRBD1 (6 bases). CDR3 size: 12 residues. CDR1 is MNHNS, CDR2 SASEGT, per germline. The germline V and J ends were trimmed by 2 bases and 4 bases, with 6 bases remaining between them. The chain's CDR3 is CASSEQGYEQYF. CDR3 DNA sequence: TGTGCCAGCAGTGAACAGGGGTACGAGCAGTACTTC.